This record concerns one T cell receptor beta chain sequence. As yet, its antigen is unknown. This sample was taken from a study of cytomegalovirus exposure and HLA in healthy donors. Study findings and constraints: There were 160 or so TCR beta chains listed as cytomegalovirus-associated. A missense DCLRE1C variant was associated with V- and J-gene trimming of TCR beta chains in a later analysis, and an independent cohort replicated the association.

The study ran its PCR with 60 Vbeta and 13 Jbeta primers. TCRdb's copy holds only in-frame clones and misses some; the assay was immunoSEQ multiplex PCR. The table records 80,000 or so clones, roughly 80% of them present only once. V lost 9 bases and J lost 5, with 17 bases in between. This CDR3 is 13 amino acids long. Per germline, CDR1 SGHDT and CDR2 YYEEEE. This chain links TRBV5-6 with TRBJ1-1; TRBD1 is a possible D gene (6 bases). The sequencing input was PBMCs. The receptor's source is a man in his forties in good health and CMV-seronegative. The CDR3 reads CATSNREGTEAFF. The DNA of the CDR3 is TGTGCCACCTCAAACAGGGAGGGAACTGAAGCTTTCTTT.